This entry is about one T cell receptor (beta chain). This table comes from immunoSEQ multiplex PCR, and its TCRdb copy is limited to in-frame clones, with some not included. The table for this sample gives some 190,000 clones. This entry is derived from a study of control samples from healthy donors and cancer patients. Germline assignment: CDR1 MNHEY and CDR2 SMNVEV (reference sequence). J gave up 6 bases and V 4 bases, and 12 bases lay outside the gene matches. The CDR3 extends over 18 amino acids. V gene TRBV27 combines with J gene TRBJ2-1; 13 bases fit TRBD2. The sample was blood. This clonotype was obtained from a woman in her twenties or thirties in good health. The CDR3 coding sequence is TGTGCCAGCAGTTCCTCCACACTAGCGGGGGGGACTAGCAATGAGCAGTTCTTC. Translated: CASSSSTLAGGTSNEQFF.